This TCR beta chain derives from a study of blood T cell repertoires in COVID-19. Assay: immunoSEQ multiplex PCR; the TCRdb copy retains only in-frame clones and omits some. The sample gives about 120,000 clones, approximately 90% of which show up once; under 2% is in the top ten. With 0 bases clipped from V and 0 bases from J, the junction kept 9 bases outside the gene matches. Germline V CDR1 and CDR2: SGHDT, YYEEEE. This CDR3 has 19 residues. The chain combines TRBV5-6 with TRBJ2-6; 7 positions agree with TRBD1. The specimen was peripheral blood. The receptor's source is a human donor with active COVID-19. The donor label of this sample is uncertain. This CDR3 is CASSLASQGYLSGANVLTF. The CDR3 DNA follows: TGTGCCAGCAGCTTGGCGTCACAGGGGTATCTCTCTGGGGCCAACGTCCTGACTTTC.